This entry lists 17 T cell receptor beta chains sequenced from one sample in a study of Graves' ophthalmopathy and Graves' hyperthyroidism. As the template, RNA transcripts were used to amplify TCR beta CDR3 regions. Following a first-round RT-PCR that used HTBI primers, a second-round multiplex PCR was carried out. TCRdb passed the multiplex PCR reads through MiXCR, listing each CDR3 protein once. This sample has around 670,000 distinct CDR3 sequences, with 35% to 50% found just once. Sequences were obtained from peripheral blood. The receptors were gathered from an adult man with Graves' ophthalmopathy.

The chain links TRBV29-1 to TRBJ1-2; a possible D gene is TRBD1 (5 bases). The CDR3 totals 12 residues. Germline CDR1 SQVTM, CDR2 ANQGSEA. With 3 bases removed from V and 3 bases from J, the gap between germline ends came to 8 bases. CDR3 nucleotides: TGCAGCGTTGAGGACACCGACTATGGCTACACCTTC. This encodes CSVEDTDYGYTF.

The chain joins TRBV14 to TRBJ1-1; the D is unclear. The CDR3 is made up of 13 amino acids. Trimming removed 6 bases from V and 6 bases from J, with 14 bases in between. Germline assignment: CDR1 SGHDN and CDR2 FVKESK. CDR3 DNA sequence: TGTGCCAGCAGTTTCGAACCGAGGGCTGAAGCTTTCTTT. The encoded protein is CASSFEPRAEAFF.

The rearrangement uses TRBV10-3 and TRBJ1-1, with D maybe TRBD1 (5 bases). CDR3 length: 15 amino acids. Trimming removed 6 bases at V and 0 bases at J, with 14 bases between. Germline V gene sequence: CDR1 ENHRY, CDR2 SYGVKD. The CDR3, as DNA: TGTGCCATCAGCTTAGGAGGGACGGTGAACACTGAAGCTTTCTTT. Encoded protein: CAISLGGTVNTEAFF.

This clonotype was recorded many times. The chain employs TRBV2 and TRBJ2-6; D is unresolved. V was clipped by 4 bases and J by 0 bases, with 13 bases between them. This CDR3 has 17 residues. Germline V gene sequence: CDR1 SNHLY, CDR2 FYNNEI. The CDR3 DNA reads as TGTGCCAGCAGTGGTAGTAGAAGTAGCTCTGGGGCCAACGTCCTGACTTTC. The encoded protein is CASSGSRSSSGANVLTF.

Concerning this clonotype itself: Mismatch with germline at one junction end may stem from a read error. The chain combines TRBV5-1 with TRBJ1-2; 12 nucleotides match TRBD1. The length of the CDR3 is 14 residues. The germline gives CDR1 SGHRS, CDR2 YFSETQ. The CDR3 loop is CASSSGQGAGGYTF. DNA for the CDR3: TGTGCCAGCAGCTCGGGACAGGGGGCAGGTGGCTACACCTTC.

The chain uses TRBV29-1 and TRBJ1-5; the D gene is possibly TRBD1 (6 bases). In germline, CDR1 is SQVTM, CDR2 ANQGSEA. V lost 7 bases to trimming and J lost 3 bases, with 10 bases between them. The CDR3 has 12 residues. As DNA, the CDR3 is TGCAGCGCAACAGGGCCCAATCAGCCCCAGCATTTT. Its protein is CSATGPNQPQHF.

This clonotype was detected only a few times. DNA of the CDR3: TGCAGCGTTGGGGAGGACGAGCAGTTCTTC. Its protein is CSVGEDEQFF. The rearrangement links TRBV29-1 to TRBJ2-1; D is possibly TRBD2 (6 bases). The CDR3 extends over 10 amino acids. Trimming pared 4 bases from V and 10 bases from J, leaving 8 bases between. The germline CDR1 and CDR2 sequences are SQVTM and ANQGSEA.

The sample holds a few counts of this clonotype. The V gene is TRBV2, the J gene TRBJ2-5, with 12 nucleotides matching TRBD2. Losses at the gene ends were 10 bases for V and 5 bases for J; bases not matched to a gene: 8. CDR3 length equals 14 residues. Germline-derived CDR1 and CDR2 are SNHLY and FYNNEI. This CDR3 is CANLAGGPRETQYF. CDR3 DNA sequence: TGTGCCAATCTAGCGGGGGGGCCTCGGGAGACCCAGTACTTC.

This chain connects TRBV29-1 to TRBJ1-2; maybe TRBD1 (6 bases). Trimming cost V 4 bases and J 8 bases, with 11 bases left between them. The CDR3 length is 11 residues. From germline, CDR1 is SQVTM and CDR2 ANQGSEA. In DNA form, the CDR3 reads TGCAGCGTTGTAAGGGGGTACGGCTACACCTTC. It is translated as CSVVRGYGYTF.

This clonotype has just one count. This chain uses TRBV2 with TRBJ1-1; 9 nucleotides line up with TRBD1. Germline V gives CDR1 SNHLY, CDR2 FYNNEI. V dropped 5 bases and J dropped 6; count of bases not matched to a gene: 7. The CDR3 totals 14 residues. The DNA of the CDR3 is TGTGCCAGCAGTTACTGGACAGGGGATGCTGAAGCTTTCTTT. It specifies CASSYWTGDAEAFF.

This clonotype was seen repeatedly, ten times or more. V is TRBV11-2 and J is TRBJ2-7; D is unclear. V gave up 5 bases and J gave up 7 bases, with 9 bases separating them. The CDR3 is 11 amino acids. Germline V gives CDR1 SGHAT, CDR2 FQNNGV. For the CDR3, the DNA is TGTGCCAGCAGCCATAGTACGGAGCAGTACTTC. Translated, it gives CASSHSTEQYF.

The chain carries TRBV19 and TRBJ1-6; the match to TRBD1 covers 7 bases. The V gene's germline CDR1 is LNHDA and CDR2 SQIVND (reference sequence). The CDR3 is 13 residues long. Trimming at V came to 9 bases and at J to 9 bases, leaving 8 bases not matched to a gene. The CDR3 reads CASTDRPGSPLHF. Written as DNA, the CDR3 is TGTGCCAGCACGGACAGGCCCGGTTCACCCCTCCACTTT.

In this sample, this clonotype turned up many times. The CDR3: CASSITGLNEKLFF. CDR3 DNA sequence: TGTGCCAGTAGTATAACGGGCCTTAATGAAAAACTGTTTTTT. V usage is TRBV19 and J usage is TRBJ1-4; D unclear. Trimming left V 2 bases short and J 4 bases short, with 8 bases between. The germline CDR1 and CDR2 sequences are LNHDA and SQIVND (reference sequence). The CDR3 is made up of 14 amino acids.

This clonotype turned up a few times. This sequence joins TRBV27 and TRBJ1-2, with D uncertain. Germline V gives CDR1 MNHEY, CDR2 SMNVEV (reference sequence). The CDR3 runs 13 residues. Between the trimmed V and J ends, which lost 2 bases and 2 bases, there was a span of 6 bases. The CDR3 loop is CASSLNTNYGYTF. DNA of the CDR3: TGTGCCAGCAGTTTAAACACGAACTATGGCTACACCTTC.

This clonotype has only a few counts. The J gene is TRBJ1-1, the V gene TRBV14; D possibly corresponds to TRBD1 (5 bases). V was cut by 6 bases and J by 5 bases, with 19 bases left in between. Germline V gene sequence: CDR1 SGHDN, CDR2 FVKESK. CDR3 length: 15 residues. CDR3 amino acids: CASRAIGGFETEAFF. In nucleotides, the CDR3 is TGTGCCAGCAGAGCTATCGGGGGGTTTGAAACTGAAGCTTTCTTT.

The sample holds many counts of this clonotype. For the CDR3, the DNA is TGCAGCGTTGGAAGCGGAGGACAGGGAAGATATAATGAAAAACTGTTTTTT. This sequence encodes CSVGSGGQGRYNEKLFF. The genes are TRBV29-1 and TRBJ1-4, with 8 nucleotides matching TRBD1. The V gene's germline CDR1 is SQVTM and CDR2 ANQGSEA. This CDR3 comprises 17 residues. The junction had 14 bases not matched to a gene; V was cut back by 4 bases and J by 4 bases. Full variable domain (rest looked up from reference TRBV29-1 and TRBJ1-4): SAVISQKPSRDICQRGTSLTIQCQVDSQVTMMFWYRQQPGQSLTLIATANQGSEATYESGFVIDKFPISRPNLTFSTLTVSNMSPEDSSIYLCSVGSGGQGRYNEKLFFGSGTQLSVL.

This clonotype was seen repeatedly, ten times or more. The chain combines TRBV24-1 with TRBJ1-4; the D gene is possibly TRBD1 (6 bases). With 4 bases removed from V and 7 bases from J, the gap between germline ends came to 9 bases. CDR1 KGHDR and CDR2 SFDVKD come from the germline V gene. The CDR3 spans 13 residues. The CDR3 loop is CATSDSRGEKLFF. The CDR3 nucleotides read TGTGCCACCAGTGACTCCAGGGGTGAAAAACTGTTTTTT.